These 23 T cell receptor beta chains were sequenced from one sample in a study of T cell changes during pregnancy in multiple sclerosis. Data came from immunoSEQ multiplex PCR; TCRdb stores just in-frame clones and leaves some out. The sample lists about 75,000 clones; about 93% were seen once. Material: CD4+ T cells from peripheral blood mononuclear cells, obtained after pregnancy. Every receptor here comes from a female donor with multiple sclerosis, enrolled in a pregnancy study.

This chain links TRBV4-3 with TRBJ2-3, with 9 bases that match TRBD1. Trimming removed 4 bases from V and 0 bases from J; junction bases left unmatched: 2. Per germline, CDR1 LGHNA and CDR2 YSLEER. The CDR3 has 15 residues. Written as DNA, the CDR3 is TGCGCCAGCAGCCTGGGACAGGGTAGCACAGATACGCAGTATTTT. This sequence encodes CASSLGQGSTDTQYF.

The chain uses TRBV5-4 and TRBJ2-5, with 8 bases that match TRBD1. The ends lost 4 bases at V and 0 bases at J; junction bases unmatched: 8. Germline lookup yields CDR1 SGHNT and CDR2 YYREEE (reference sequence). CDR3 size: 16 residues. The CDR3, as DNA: TGTGCCAGCAGCAGACCGGGACAGGCCCACCAAGAGACCCAGTACTTC. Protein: CASSRPGQAHQETQYF.

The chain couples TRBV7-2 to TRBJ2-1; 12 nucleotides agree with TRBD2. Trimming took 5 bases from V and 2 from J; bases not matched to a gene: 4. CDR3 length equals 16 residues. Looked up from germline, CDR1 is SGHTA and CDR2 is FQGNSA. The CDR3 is CASSVGLAGAYNEQFF. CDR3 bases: TGTGCCAGCAGCGTGGGACTAGCGGGCGCCTACAATGAGCAGTTCTTC.

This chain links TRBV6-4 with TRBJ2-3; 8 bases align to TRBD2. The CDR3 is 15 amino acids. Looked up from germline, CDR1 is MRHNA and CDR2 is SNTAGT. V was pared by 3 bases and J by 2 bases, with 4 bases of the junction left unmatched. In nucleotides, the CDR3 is TGTGCCAGCAGTGAAACGACTAGCGTCACAGATACGCAGTATTTT. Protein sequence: CASSETTSVTDTQYF.

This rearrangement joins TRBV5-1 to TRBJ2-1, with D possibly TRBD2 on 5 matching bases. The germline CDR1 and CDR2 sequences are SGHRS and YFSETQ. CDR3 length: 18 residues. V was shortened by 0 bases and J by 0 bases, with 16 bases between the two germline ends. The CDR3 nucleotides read TGCGCCAGCAGCTTGGAGCGGAGTGGACCAGGCTCCTACAATGAGCAGTTCTTC. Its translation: CASSLERSGPGSYNEQFF.

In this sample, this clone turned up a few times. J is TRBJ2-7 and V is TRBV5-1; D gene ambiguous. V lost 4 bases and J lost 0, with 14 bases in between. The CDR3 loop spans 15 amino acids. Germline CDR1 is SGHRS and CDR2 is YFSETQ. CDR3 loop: CASSAAPLSSYEQYF. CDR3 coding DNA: TGCGCCAGCAGCGCGGCTCCCCTAAGCTCCTACGAGCAGTACTTC.

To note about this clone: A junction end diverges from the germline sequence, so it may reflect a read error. As DNA, the CDR3 is TGTGCCAGTAGTCCTGGTCCGCCGGGACAGGGGGCCTTC. The encoded protein is CASSPGPPGQGAF. The V call is TRBV19, the J call TRBJ1-2; 11 bases are a match to TRBD1. Germline V CDR1 and CDR2: LNHDA, SQIVND (reference sequence). CDR3 size: 13 residues.

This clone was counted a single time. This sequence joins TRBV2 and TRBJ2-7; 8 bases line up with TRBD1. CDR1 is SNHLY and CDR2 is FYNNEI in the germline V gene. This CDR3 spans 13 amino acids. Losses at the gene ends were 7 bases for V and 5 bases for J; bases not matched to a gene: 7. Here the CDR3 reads CASIAGGRDEQYF. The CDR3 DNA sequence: TGTGCCAGCATCGCAGGGGGCCGGGACGAGCAGTACTTC.

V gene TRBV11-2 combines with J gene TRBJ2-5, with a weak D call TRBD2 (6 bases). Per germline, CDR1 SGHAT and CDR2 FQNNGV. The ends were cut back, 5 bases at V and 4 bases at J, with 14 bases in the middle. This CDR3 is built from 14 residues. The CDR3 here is CASSPAGGVETQYF. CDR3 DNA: TGTGCCAGCAGCCCGGCGGGCGGGGTAGAGACCCAGTACTTC. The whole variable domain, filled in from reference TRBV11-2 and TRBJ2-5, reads EAGVAQSPRYKIIEKRQSVAFWCNPISGHATLYWYQQILGQGPKLLIQFQNNGVVDDSQLPKDRFSAERLKGVDSTLKIQPAKLEDSAVYLCASSPAGGVETQYFGPGTRLLVL.

The CDR3 bases are TGTGCCAGCAGCTTAGTGATAGGGGGCCAAGAGACCCAGTACTTC. Its translation is CASSLVIGGQETQYF. The rearrangement joins TRBV11-2 to TRBJ2-5, with D perhaps matching TRBD1 (6 bases). Looked up from germline, CDR1 is SGHAT and CDR2 is FQNNGV. Deletions cut 1 base from V and 1 base from J, with 10 bases between. The CDR3 contains 15 residues.

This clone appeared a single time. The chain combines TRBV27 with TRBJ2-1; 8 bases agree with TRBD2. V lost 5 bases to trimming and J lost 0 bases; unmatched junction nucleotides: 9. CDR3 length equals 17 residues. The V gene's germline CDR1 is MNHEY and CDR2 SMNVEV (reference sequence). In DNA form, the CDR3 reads TGTGCCAGCAGTCCATTTAGCGGGGCATACTCCTACAATGAGCAGTTCTTC. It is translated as CASSPFSGAYSYNEQFF.

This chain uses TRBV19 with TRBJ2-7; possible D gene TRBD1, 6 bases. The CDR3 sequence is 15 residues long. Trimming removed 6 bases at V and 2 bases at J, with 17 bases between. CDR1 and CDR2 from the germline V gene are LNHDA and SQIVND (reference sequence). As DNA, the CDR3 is TGTGCCAGTAGAACCCAGGCGACAGGAGCCTACGAGCAGTACTTC. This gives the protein CASRTQATGAYEQYF. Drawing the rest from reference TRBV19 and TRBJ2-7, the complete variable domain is DGGITQSPKYLFRKEGQNVTLSCEQNLNHDAMYWYRQDPGQGLRLIYYSQIVNDFQKGDIAEGYSVSREKKESFPLTVTSAQKNPTAFYLCASRTQATGAYEQYFGPGTRLTVT.

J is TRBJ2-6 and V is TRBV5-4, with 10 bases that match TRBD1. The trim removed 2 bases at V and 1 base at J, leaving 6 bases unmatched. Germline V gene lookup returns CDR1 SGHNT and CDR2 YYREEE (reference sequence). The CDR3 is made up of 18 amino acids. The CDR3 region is CASSFLGQGPSGANVLTF. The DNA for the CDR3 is TGTGCCAGCAGCTTTCTGGGACAGGGGCCATCTGGGGCCAACGTCCTGACTTTC. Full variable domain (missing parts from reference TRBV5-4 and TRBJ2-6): ETGVTQSPTHLIKTRGQQVTLRCSSQSGHNTVSWYQQALGQGPQFIFQYYREEENGRGNFPPRFSGLQFPNYSSELNVNALELDDSALYLCASSFLGQGPSGANVLTFGAGSRLTVL.

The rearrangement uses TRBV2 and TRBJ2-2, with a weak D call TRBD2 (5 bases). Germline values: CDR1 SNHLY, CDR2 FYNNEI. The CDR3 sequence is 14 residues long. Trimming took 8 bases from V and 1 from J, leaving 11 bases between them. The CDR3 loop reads CASLDGLNTGELFF. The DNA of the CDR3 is TGTGCCAGCCTTGACGGACTGAACACCGGGGAGCTGTTTTTT.

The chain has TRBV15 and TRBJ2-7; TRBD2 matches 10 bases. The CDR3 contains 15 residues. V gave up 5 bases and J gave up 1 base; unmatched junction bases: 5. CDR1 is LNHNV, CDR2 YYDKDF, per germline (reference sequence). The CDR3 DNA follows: TGTGCCACCAGCCGATCGACTAGCGGGTCCTACGAGCAGTACTTC. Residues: CATSRSTSGSYEQYF.

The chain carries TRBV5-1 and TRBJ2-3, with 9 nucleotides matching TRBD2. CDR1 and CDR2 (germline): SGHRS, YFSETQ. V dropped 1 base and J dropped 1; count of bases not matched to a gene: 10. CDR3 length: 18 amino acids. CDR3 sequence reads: CASSLSVRLAERTDTQYF. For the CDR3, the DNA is TGCGCCAGCAGCTTGTCGGTCCGACTAGCGGAACGCACAGATACGCAGTATTTT.

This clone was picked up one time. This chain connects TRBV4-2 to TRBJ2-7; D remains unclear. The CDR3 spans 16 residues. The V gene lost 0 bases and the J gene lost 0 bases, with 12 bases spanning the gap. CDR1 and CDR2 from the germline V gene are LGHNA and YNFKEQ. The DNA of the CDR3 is TGTGCCAGCAGCCAAGACCCGAGTTCGAGCTCCTACGAGCAGTACTTC. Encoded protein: CASSQDPSSSSYEQYF.

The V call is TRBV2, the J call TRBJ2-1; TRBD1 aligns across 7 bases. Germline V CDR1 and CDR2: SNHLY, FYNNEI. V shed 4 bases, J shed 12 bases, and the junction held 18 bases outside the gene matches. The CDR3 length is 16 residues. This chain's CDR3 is CASSATGQSPLQGQFF. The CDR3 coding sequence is TGTGCCAGCAGTGCAACGGGACAGTCCCCTCTTCAAGGGCAGTTCTTC.

The CDR3 DNA reads TGTGCCAGCAGTCCGGGACAGCTGAACTATGGCTACACCTTC. This translates into CASSPGQLNYGYTF. V usage is TRBV6-5 and J usage is TRBJ1-2; 7 nucleotides line up with TRBD1. The CDR3 is 14 residues long. The V and J ends lost 5 bases and 2 bases, in that order; junction bases with no gene match: 5. Germline assignment: CDR1 MNHEY and CDR2 SVGAGI.

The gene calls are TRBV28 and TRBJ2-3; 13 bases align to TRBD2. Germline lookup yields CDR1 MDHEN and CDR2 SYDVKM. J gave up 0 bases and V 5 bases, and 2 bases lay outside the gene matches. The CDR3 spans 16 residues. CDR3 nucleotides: TGTGCCAGCAGTCGGGGACTAGCGGGGAGCACAGATACGCAGTATTTT. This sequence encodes CASSRGLAGSTDTQYF.

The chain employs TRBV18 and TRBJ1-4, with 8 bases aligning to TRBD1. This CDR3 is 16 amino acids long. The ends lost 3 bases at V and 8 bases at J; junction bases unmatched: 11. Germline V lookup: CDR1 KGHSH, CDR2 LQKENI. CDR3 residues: CASSPVTGGSEEKLFF. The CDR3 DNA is TGTGCCAGCTCACCTGTCACAGGGGGTTCGGAGGAAAAACTGTTTTTT. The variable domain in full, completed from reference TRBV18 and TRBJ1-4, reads NAGVMQNPRHLVRRRGQEARLRCSPMKGHSHVYWYRQLPEEGLKFMVYLQKENIIDESGMPKERFSAEFPKEGPSILRIQQVVRGDSAAYFCASSPVTGGSEEKLFFGSGTQLSVL.

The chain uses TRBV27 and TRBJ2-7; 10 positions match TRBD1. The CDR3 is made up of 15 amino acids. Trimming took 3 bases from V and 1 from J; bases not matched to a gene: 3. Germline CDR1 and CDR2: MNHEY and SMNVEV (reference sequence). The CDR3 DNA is TGTGCCAGCAGTTTCGTGGGACAGGGGTCCTACGAGCAGTACTTC. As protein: CASSFVGQGSYEQYF.

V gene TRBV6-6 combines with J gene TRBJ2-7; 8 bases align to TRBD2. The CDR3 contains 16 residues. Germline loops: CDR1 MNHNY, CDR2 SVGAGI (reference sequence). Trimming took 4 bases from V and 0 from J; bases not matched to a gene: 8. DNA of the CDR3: TGTGCCAGCAGTTTCCTAGCGGGCGCGAGCTCCTACGAGCAGTACTTC. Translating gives CASSFLAGASSYEQYF.